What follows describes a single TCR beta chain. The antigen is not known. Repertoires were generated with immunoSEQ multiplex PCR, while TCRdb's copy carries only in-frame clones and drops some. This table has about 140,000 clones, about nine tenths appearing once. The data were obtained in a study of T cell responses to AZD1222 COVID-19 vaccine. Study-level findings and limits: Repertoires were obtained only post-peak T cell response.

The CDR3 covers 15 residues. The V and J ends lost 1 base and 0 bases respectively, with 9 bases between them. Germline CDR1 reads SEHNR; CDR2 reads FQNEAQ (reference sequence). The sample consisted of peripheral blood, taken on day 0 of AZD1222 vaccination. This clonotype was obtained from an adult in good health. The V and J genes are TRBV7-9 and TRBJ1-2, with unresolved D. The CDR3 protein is CASSLGKPANYGYTF. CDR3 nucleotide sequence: TGTGCCAGCAGCTTAGGCAAACCTGCTAACTATGGCTACACCTTC.